What follows are 29 T cell receptor beta chains derived from one specimen sequenced in a study of shared clonotypes between healthy human individuals. Sequenced by immunoSEQ multiplex PCR; TCRdb stores in-frame clones only, minus some. The repertoire holds some 1.1 million clones, with 70% to 85% as singletons. Sequencing was carried out using memory CD4+ T cells from PBMCs. Subset denoted: CD45RA-negative fraction. The source of these receptors is a man aged 18 to 30 in good health. Some clones in this sample may be carry-over from other donors' samples.

This chain connects TRBV11-2 to TRBJ2-7, with D tentatively TRBD2 (6 bases). Germline CDR1 reads SGHAT; CDR2 reads FQNNGV. CDR3 length: 13 amino acids. The V end was cut by 4 bases, the J end by 6 bases, with 13 bases between. The CDR3 here is CASSSGGEGEQYF. Here the CDR3 DNA reads TGTGCCAGCAGCTCCGGAGGGGAAGGCGAGCAGTACTTC.

This chain uses TRBV6-5 with TRBJ1-5; no clear D gene. The germline gives CDR1 MNHEY, CDR2 SVGAGI. V lost 5 bases and J lost 3, with 11 bases in between. This CDR3 comprises 14 residues. In DNA, the CDR3 is TGTGCCAGCAGTACCATCGGACCCAATCAGCCCCAGCATTTT. Protein: CASSTIGPNQPQHF.

As concerns this clone: The sample contains more than one DNA sequence encoding this CDR3. The chain carries TRBV9 and TRBJ2-1; TRBD2 aligns across 9 bases. The CDR3 extends over 15 amino acids. The V gene end was trimmed by 0 bases and the J gene end by 4 bases; junction bases not matched to a gene: 2. Per germline, CDR1 SGDLS and CDR2 YYNGEE. This CDR3 is CASSVGLAVYNEQFF. The CDR3 nucleotides read TGTGCCAGCAGCGTAGGACTAGCGGTTTACAATGAGCAGTTCTTC.

The chain couples TRBV12-2 to TRBJ2-7; the table's D call, TRBD2, has no DNA check behind it. TRBV12-2 is designated a pseudogene. The CDR3 has 20 residues. CDR3 bases: TGTGCAAGTCGCTTCCAAATTACATTAAACGGGGGGAAGGAATTGAACGAGCAGTACTTC. Residues: CASRFQITLNGGKELNEQYF.

The chain joins TRBV7-9 to TRBJ2-2; possible D gene TRBD2, 5 bases. The V end was cut by 8 bases, the J end by 5 bases, with 21 bases between. CDR3 length equals 16 residues. Germline-derived CDR1 and CDR2 are SEHNR and FQNEAQ (reference sequence). The CDR3 DNA reads TGTGCCAGCGGCCCTCGCGGCAAATCGGGGACCGGGGAGCTGTTTTTT. This encodes CASGPRGKSGTGELFF.

This chain uses TRBV7-3 with TRBJ2-6; 9 bases line up with TRBD2. CDR3 length: 17 residues. V was clipped by 1 base and J by 2 bases; unmatched bases: 3. Germline-derived CDR1 and CDR2 are SGHTA and FQGTGA. The CDR3 protein is CASSLRPSGTGANVLTF. CDR3 nucleotide sequence: TGTGCCAGCAGCTTAAGGCCTAGCGGGACTGGGGCCAACGTCCTGACTTTC. The full variable domain, with the rest looked up from reference TRBV7-3 and TRBJ2-6, is GAGVSQTPSNKVTEKGKYVELRCDPISGHTALYWYRQSLGQGPEFLIYFQGTGAADDSGLPNDRFFAVRPEGSVSTLKIQRTERGDSAVYLCASSLRPSGTGANVLTFGAGSRLTVL.

This CDR3 reads CASSLKGRNEKLFF. CDR3 DNA: TGTGCCAGCAGCTTAAAGGGACGCAATGAAAAACTGTTTTTT. The chain links TRBV7-9 to TRBJ1-4; TRBD1 is a possible D gene (5 bases). The CDR3 is made up of 14 amino acids. The V gene lost 2 bases and the J gene lost 5 bases, with 9 bases spanning the gap. Per germline, CDR1 SEHNR and CDR2 FQNEAQ (reference sequence). Together with reference TRBV7-9 and TRBJ1-4, the CDR3 gives the full variable domain: DTGVSQNPRHKITKRGQNVTFRCDPISEHNRLYWYRQTLGQGPEFLTYFQNEAQLEKSRLLSDRFSAERPKGSFSTLEIQRTEQGDSAMYLCASSLKGRNEKLFFGSGTQLSVL.

This chain joins TRBV19 and TRBJ2-7; 10 positions agree with TRBD1. J was trimmed by 3 bases and V by 5 bases; bases with no gene match: 4. The CDR3 has 14 amino acids. Per the germline V gene, CDR1 is LNHDA and CDR2 is SQIVND (reference sequence). CDR3 DNA sequence: TGTGCCAGTAGTGCCCGGGACAGGGGCTACGAGCAGTACTTC. Translated: CASSARDRGYEQYF.

This clone was detected a few times. V and J are TRBV29-1 and TRBJ1-1; TRBD1 is a possible D gene (6 bases). V gave up 1 base and J gave up 0 bases, with 9 bases separating them. CDR3 length: 14 amino acids. CDR1 SQVTM and CDR2 ANQGSEA come from the germline V gene. The CDR3 here is CSVEAGHMNTEAFF. The CDR3 region has the DNA TGCAGCGTTGAAGCGGGACACATGAACACTGAAGCTTTCTTT.

The chain joins TRBV5-1 to TRBJ2-7, with 9 bases matching TRBD1. The junction had 3 bases not matched to a gene; V was cut back by 0 bases and J by 2 bases. Germline V gives CDR1 SGHRS, CDR2 YFSETQ. The CDR3 runs to 15 residues. Written as DNA, the CDR3 is TGCGCCAGCAGCTTGGAGACAGGGGGTGCCTACGAGCAGTACTTC. Its protein is CASSLETGGAYEQYF.

The chain carries TRBV7-2 and TRBJ2-7; D remains ambiguous. The CDR3 is made up of 16 amino acids. The ends were cut back, 0 bases at V and 5 bases at J, with 17 bases in the middle. Germline V gene sequence: CDR1 SGHTA, CDR2 FQGNSA. The DNA of the CDR3 is TGTGCCAGCAGCTTAGCCGTTCGCGGCCCCGGTCACGAGCAGTACTTC. Translating gives CASSLAVRGPGHEQYF.

In its sample, this clone was seen once. This chain links TRBV6-6 with TRBJ2-7; 9 nucleotides line up with TRBD1. The CDR3 consists of 14 residues. V lost 3 bases and J lost 3; bases outside the gene matches: 3. The germline gives CDR1 MNHNY, CDR2 SVGAGI (reference sequence). Here the CDR3 DNA reads TGTGCCAGCAGTTATAAGGGACAGGGCTACGAGCAGTACTTC. This translates into CASSYKGQGYEQYF.

The chain joins TRBV18 to TRBJ2-7; TRBD1 or TRBD2 may be the D gene (6 bases each). This CDR3 has 13 amino acids. With 6 bases removed from V and 5 bases from J, the gap between germline ends came to 14 bases. Looked up from germline, CDR1 is KGHSH and CDR2 is LQKENI. The DNA of the CDR3 is TGTGCCAGCTCTCAGGATGGGGGGCACGAGCAGTACTTC. This sequence encodes CASSQDGGHEQYF.

As to this clone: The same CDR3 can be traced to other DNA sequences in this sample. The V call is TRBV29-1, the J call TRBJ2-5; D gene unclear. The CDR3 is 9 residues long. The V gene's germline CDR1 is SQVTM and CDR2 ANQGSEA. Trimming took off 6 bases at V and 4 bases at J, with 3 bases between the two ends. The CDR3 loop reads CSVGETQYF. The DNA for the CDR3 is TGCAGCGTGGGAGAGACCCAGTACTTC.

The rearrangement joins TRBV6-1 to TRBJ2-5; D call uncertain. Deletions cut 3 bases from V and 3 bases from J, with 11 bases between. The germline V gene encodes CDR1 MNHNS and CDR2 SASEGT. The CDR3 has 14 amino acids. CDR3 sequence (DNA): TGTGCCAGCAGTGATCTAGGCCGAGAAGAGACCCAGTACTTC. Its translation is CASSDLGREETQYF.

The V call is TRBV29-1, the J call TRBJ1-2, with TRBD1 matching 7 bases. The CDR3 is 13 amino acids. CDR1 SQVTM and CDR2 ANQGSEA come from the germline V gene. The trim removed 1 base at V and 5 bases at J, leaving 4 bases unmatched. CDR3 coding DNA: TGCAGCGTTGAAGCCTTGACAGGGTATGGCTACACCTTC. Amino acids: CSVEALTGYGYTF.

This chain uses TRBV5-1 with TRBJ2-1, with 10 bases identical to TRBD2. The CDR3 extends over 16 amino acids. J gave up 10 bases and V 4 bases, and 14 bases lay outside the gene matches. The germline CDR1 and CDR2 sequences are SGHRS and YFSETQ. CDR3 DNA: TGCGCCAGCAGCGCCCTTCTAGCGGGAGTGCAGGGCGAGCAGTTCTTC. Protein product: CASSALLAGVQGEQFF. Looking up the rest from reference TRBV5-1 and TRBJ2-1 gives the full variable domain: KAGVTQTPRYLIKTRGQQVTLSCSPISGHRSVSWYQQTPGQGLQFLFEYFSETQRNKGNFPGRFSGRQFSNSRSEMNVSTLELGDSALYLCASSALLAGVQGEQFFGPGTRLTVL.

This clone appeared a few times. The gene calls are TRBV30 and TRBJ1-2, with D perhaps matching TRBD1 (6 bases). CDR1 is GTSNPN and CDR2 is SVGIG in the germline V gene (reference sequence). CDR3 size: 14 residues. The V gene lost 4 bases and the J gene lost 4 bases, with 16 bases spanning the gap. The CDR3 sequence: CAWTGAGQSYGYTF. The CDR3 DNA follows: TGTGCCTGGACTGGAGCTGGACAGTCCTATGGCTACACCTTC.

The chain links TRBV28 to TRBJ1-2; D gene uncertain. The germline CDR1 and CDR2 sequences are MDHEN and SYDVKM. The V end lost 8 bases, the J end lost 6 bases, and 10 bases lay between the germline ends. The CDR3 is made up of 11 amino acids. The CDR3 region has the DNA TGTGCCAGCGGAAATATTAATGGCTACACCTTC. It translates to CASGNINGYTF.

The chain couples TRBV28 to TRBJ2-7, with D unclear. The germline gives CDR1 MDHEN, CDR2 SYDVKM. With 5 bases removed from V and 5 bases from J, the gap between germline ends came to 10 bases. This CDR3 spans 12 amino acids. Written as DNA, the CDR3 is TGTGCCAGCAGTACTTCCTGGGACGAGCAGTACTTC. It yields the protein CASSTSWDEQYF. Together with reference TRBV28 and TRBJ2-7, the CDR3 gives the full variable domain: DVKVTQSSRYLVKRTGEKVFLECVQDMDHENMFWYRQDPGLGLRLIYFSYDVKMKEKGDIPEGYSVSREKKERFSLILESASTNQTSMYLCASSTSWDEQYFGPGTRLTVT.

This clone was counted between two and nine times. The V call is TRBV19, the J call TRBJ1-1; TRBD1 aligns across 7 bases. Losses at the gene ends were 5 bases for V and 1 base for J; bases not matched to a gene: 1. The CDR3 is 13 residues long. The germline V gene encodes CDR1 LNHDA and CDR2 SQIVND (reference sequence). This CDR3 is CASSWDRNTEAFF. The CDR3 DNA reads TGTGCCAGTAGTTGGGACAGGAACACTGAAGCTTTCTTT. The full variable domain, completed using reference TRBV19 and TRBJ1-1, is DGGITQSPKYLFRKEGQNVTLSCEQNLNHDAMYWYRQDPGQGLRLIYYSQIVNDFQKGDIAEGYSVSREKKESFPLTVTSAQKNPTAFYLCASSWDRNTEAFFGQGTRLTVV.

The chain joins TRBV6-1 to TRBJ1-5, with D possibly TRBD1 on 5 matching bases. The ends were cut back, 1 base at V and 1 base at J, with 14 bases in the middle. The CDR3 extends over 17 amino acids. Germline V gene sequence: CDR1 MNHNS, CDR2 SASEGT. The CDR3 nucleotides are TGTGCCAGCAGTGAAGGGACTGCCCGGGGCAGCAATCAGCCCCAGCATTTT. Translated: CASSEGTARGSNQPQHF.

J is TRBJ2-1 and V is TRBV5-1; 15 nucleotides agree with TRBD2. Looked up from germline, CDR1 is SGHRS and CDR2 is YFSETQ. CDR3 size: 19 residues. Trimming cost V 6 bases and J 0 bases; bases outside gene matches: 10. The CDR3 spells CASTPRTSGRAGSYNEQFF. Written as DNA, the CDR3 is TGCGCCAGCACTCCAAGGACTAGCGGGAGGGCCGGCTCCTACAATGAGCAGTTCTTC.

This chain connects TRBV27 to TRBJ1-1; the D gene is possibly TRBD1 (5 bases). CDR3 size: 15 residues. Germline lookup yields CDR1 MNHEY and CDR2 SMNVEV (reference sequence). V lost 0 bases, J lost 4 bases, and 12 bases lay in between. This CDR3 is CASSLSTDTFTEAFF. The CDR3 DNA follows: TGTGCCAGCAGTTTATCGACAGATACCTTCACTGAAGCTTTCTTT.

In regard to this clone: Compared with germline, one end of the junction differs, possibly owing to a read error. This CDR3 is CASSIDRVRTRHF. As DNA, the CDR3 is TGTGCCAGTAGTATAGACCGGGTGAGAACACGGCACTTC. The chain joins TRBV19 to TRBJ2-7; D uncertain. Germline assignment: CDR1 LNHDA and CDR2 SQIVND (reference sequence). This CDR3 is 13 amino acids long.

As to this clone: The same CDR3 also results from other DNA sequences found in this sample. The chain uses TRBV20-1 and TRBJ2-7; D gene unclear. The ends were cut back, 4 bases at V and 6 bases at J, with 10 bases in the middle. Germline V gives CDR1 DFQATT, CDR2 SNEGSKA (reference sequence). The CDR3 length is 11 residues. The CDR3 sequence is CSAIGGSEQYF. CDR3 coding DNA: TGCAGTGCTATAGGCGGTTCCGAGCAGTACTTC.

V usage is TRBV14 and J usage is TRBJ2-7; either TRBD1 or TRBD2 may supply D (5 bases each). This CDR3 has 15 amino acids. V was shortened by 6 bases and J by 1 base, with 16 bases between the two germline ends. Germline CDR1 is SGHDN and CDR2 is FVKESK. The CDR3 here is CASSPLGTKSYEQYF. CDR3 nucleotide sequence: TGTGCCAGCAGTCCCTTAGGGACGAAATCCTACGAGCAGTACTTC.

With regard to this clone: Other DNA sequences in this specimen translate into the identical CDR3. DNA of the CDR3: TGTGCCAGCAGCTTAACTAGTGTCTACGAGCAGTACTTC. This sequence encodes CASSLTSVYEQYF. The V gene is TRBV7-9, the J gene TRBJ2-7, with a weak D call TRBD2 (5 bases). In germline, CDR1 is SEHNR, CDR2 FQNEAQ (reference sequence). This CDR3 is 13 amino acids long. Trimming pared 2 bases from V and 3 bases from J, leaving 8 bases between.

J is TRBJ2-2 and V is TRBV28; 8 nucleotides align to TRBD2. The germline gives CDR1 MDHEN, CDR2 SYDVKM. This CDR3 comprises 15 residues. V shed 6 bases, J shed 6 bases, and the junction held 9 bases outside the gene matches. Here the CDR3 DNA reads TGTGCCAGCAGCGAAGCGGGAGAGGATTCCGGGGAGCTGTTTTTT. This translates into CASSEAGEDSGELFF.